This is a list of T cell receptor beta chains from one sample in a study of blood T cell repertoires in COVID-19. Data came from immunoSEQ multiplex PCR; TCRdb stores just in-frame clones and leaves some out. The sample has roughly 250,000 clones; over 75% are singletons. Sequencing was performed on peripheral blood. Receptor source: a woman in her twenties or thirties with acute or convalescent COVID-19. Both conserved end residues are part of each CDR3. A D gene is named only where the DNA matches it firmly. Only part of the rows carry a size: once, few, many, or a class if the clone is expanded.

clone size	D gene	J gene	V gene	CDR3 protein	CDR3 DNA
-	-	TRBJ2-1	TRBV7-9	CASSLGEYNEQFF	TGTGCCAGCAGCCTAGGGGAGTACAATGAGCAGTTCTTC
once	-	TRBJ2-3	TRBV6-5	CASNRIGGPDTQYF	TGTGCCAGCAATAGGATAGGGGGTCCAGATACGCAGTATTTT
-	-	TRBJ1-5	TRBV5-1	CASSLGQGQPQHF	TGCGCCAGCAGCTTGGGTCAGGGGCAGCCCCAGCATTTT
-	-	TRBJ1-6	TRBV25-1	CASSEEQAANSPLHF	TGTGCCAGCAGTGAAGAACAGGCTGCAAATTCACCCCTCCACTTT
-	-	TRBJ2-1	TRBV27	CASSLSGARSYNEQFF	TGTGCCAGCAGTTTATCAGGGGCTCGCTCCTACAATGAGCAGTTCTTC
-	TRBD1	TRBJ1-2	TRBV6-1	CASSETGMYGYTF	TGTGCCAGCAGTGAGACAGGGATGTATGGCTACACCTTC
-	-	TRBJ1-1	TRBV4-1	CASSQIMAVNTEAFF	TGCGCCAGCAGCCAAATTATGGCAGTGAACACTGAAGCTTTCTTT
-	TRBD1	TRBJ1-4	TRBV7-9	CASSPTGVNEKLFF	TGTGCCAGCAGCCCGACAGGGGTTAATGAAAAACTGTTTTTT
-	-	TRBJ1-2	TRBV6-5	CASSTRVGGYTF	TGTGCCAGCAGTACCAGGGTCGGGGGCTACACCTTC
-	TRBD2	TRBJ2-2	TRBV7-8	CASRRGRGTGELFF	TGTGCCAGCAGGCGCGGGAGAGGCACCGGGGAGCTGTTTTTT
-	-	TRBJ1-3	TRBV5-6	CASSFAISGNTIYF	TGTGCCAGCAGCTTCGCGATCTCTGGAAACACCATATATTTT
-	-	TRBJ2-7	TRBV11-2	CASSLVPGSYEQYF	TGTGCCAGCAGCTTAGTCCCAGGGTCCTACGAGCAGTACTTC
-	TRBD2	TRBJ2-1	TRBV3-1/TRBV3-2	CASSQDKLAGAGQFF	TGTGCCAGCAGCCAAGATAAACTAGCGGGGGCTGGGCAGTTCTTC
-	-	TRBJ1-3	TRBV9	CASSPRGAVNTIYF	TGTGCCAGCAGCCCTCGGGGGGCTGTAAACACCATATATTTT
-	TRBD1	TRBJ1-6	TRBV6-5	CASTPGQYNSPLHF	TGTGCCAGCACCCCGGGACAGTATAATTCACCCCTCCACTTT
-	-	TRBJ1-2	TRBV2	CASRPLDTTRGYTF	TGTGCCAGCAGGCCCTTAGACACCACCCGCGGCTACACCTTC
-	TRBD1	TRBJ2-7	TRBV10-1	CASSLGGHEQYF	TGCGCCAGCAGTCTAGGGGGCCACGAGCAGTACTTC
-	-	TRBJ2-6	TRBV14	CASSPDGSDTKF	TGTGCCAGCAGCCCAGACGGCAGCGATACCAAATTC
-	-	TRBJ1-1	TRBV7-2	CASSLGQVGEAFF	TGTGCCAGCAGCTTAGGGCAGGTAGGAGAAGCTTTCTTT
once	TRBD2	TRBJ2-5	TRBV7-9	CASSSGLAGETQYF	TGTGCCAGCAGCTCGGGACTAGCGGGGGAGACCCAGTACTTC
-	TRBD2	TRBJ2-7	TRBV15	CATSRDRTSDNEQYF	TGTGCCACCAGCAGAGACAGGACTAGCGATAACGAGCAGTACTTC
-	TRBD1	TRBJ1-5	TRBV24-1	CATSDRTDRGQPQHF	TGTGCCACCAGTGACCGAACGGACAGGGGTCAGCCCCAGCATTTT
-	TRBD2	TRBJ2-7	TRBV6-1	CASSDLAGSSYEQYF	TGTGCCAGCAGTGACCTAGCGGGGAGCTCCTACGAGCAGTACTTC
-	-	TRBJ1-6	TRBV9	CASSEGEQNSSPLHF	TGTGCCAGCAGCGAAGGGGAACAGAATAGTTCACCCCTCCACTTT
once	-	TRBJ1-1	TRBV9	CASSGSGNRRTEAFF	TGTGCCAGCAGCGGATCCGGGAACCGGAGAACTGAAGCTTTCTTT
-	-	TRBJ1-6	TRBV15	CATSRVFGTSRSPLHF	TGTGCCACCAGCAGAGTTTTCGGTACTTCTCGATCACCCCTCCACTTT
-	TRBD2	TRBJ2-1	TRBV10-2	CASSEIGTSGPEQFF	TGCGCCAGCAGTGAGATAGGGACTAGCGGGCCCGAGCAGTTCTTC
-	-	TRBJ1-1	TRBV7-9	CASSSSGLNTEAFF	TGTGCCAGCAGCTCCTCTGGCTTGAACACTGAAGCTTTCTTT
once	TRBD1	TRBJ1-5	TRBV4-1	CASSQDGGTGGFQPQHF	TGCGCCAGCAGCCAAGATGGAGGGACAGGGGGCTTTCAGCCCCAGCATTTT
-	TRBD2	TRBJ2-6	TRBV3-1/TRBV3-2	CASSPAGGLADSGANVLTF	TGTGCCAGCAGCCCTGCAGGAGGACTAGCGGACTCTGGGGCCAACGTCCTGACTTTC
-	-	TRBJ2-6	TRBV18	CASSPRQGGPGANVLTF	TGTGCCAGCTCACCTAGGCAGGGTGGGCCTGGGGCCAACGTCCTGACTTTC
-	TRBD2	TRBJ2-4	TRBV19	CASSPGGAKNIQYF	TGTGCCAGTAGTCCCGGGGGGGCCAAAAACATTCAGTACTTC